These T cell receptor beta chains were read from a single sample in a study of HIV-infected patients and healthy controls. From the 5' RACE reads, TCRdb called clonotypes with MiXCR, one entry per CDR3 protein. The sample carries 65,000 to 70,000 distinct CDR3 sequences, roughly a sixth recorded once. Sample: CD4+ T cells from blood. These receptors originate from a human donor in good health. CDR3s include the opening cysteine and the closing phenylalanine or tryptophan. The D gene is left open where the match is weak. Clone size is given for some rows only: seen once, a few or many times, or a class if the clone is expanded.

J gene: TRBJ1-6
clone size: -
D gene: TRBD1
V gene: TRBV30
CDR3 protein: CAWSATGGSSPLHF
CDR3 DNA: TGTGCCTGGAGTGCTACAGGGGGCAGTTCACCCCTCCACTTT

J gene: TRBJ1-2
clone size: few
D gene: -
V gene: TRBV30
CDR3 protein: CAYGRDRPYGYTF
CDR3 DNA: TGTGCCTACGGCCGTGACAGGCCTTATGGCTACACCTTC

J gene: TRBJ2-5
clone size: few
D gene: -
V gene: TRBV20-1
CDR3 protein: CSASRSRGNQETQYF
CDR3 DNA: TGCAGTGCTAGCCGTTCCCGGGGGAACCAAGAGACCCAGTACTTC

J gene: TRBJ2-1
clone size: -
D gene: TRBD2
V gene: TRBV12-3/TRBV12-4
CDR3 protein: CASTKGLVYSYNEQFF
CDR3 DNA: TGTGCCAGCACTAAGGGACTAGTATACTCCTACAATGAGCAGTTCTTC

J gene: TRBJ1-2
clone size: many
D gene: -
V gene: TRBV7-2
CDR3 protein: CASSLVSYGYTF
CDR3 DNA: TGTGCCAGCAGCTTAGTATCCTATGGCTACACCTTC

J gene: TRBJ2-7
clone size: -
D gene: -
V gene: TRBV2
CDR3 protein: CASNSNREDEQYF
CDR3 DNA: TGTGCCAGCAATAGCAATCGTGAGGACGAGCAGTACTTC

J gene: TRBJ2-1
clone size: -
D gene: -
V gene: TRBV6-2/TRBV6-3
CDR3 protein: CASSYWGTEQFF
CDR3 DNA: TGTGCCAGCAGTTACTGGGGTACTGAGCAGTTCTTC

J gene: TRBJ1-1
clone size: few
D gene: -
V gene: TRBV11-2
CDR3 protein: CASRLTREAFF
CDR3 DNA: TGTGCCAGCAGGTTGACTCGGGAAGCTTTCTTT

J gene: TRBJ1-2
clone size: many
D gene: TRBD1
V gene: TRBV7-3
CDR3 protein: CASSLRKIGTGGEYGYTF
CDR3 DNA: TGTGCCAGCAGCTTAAGGAAGATAGGGACAGGCGGAGAGTATGGCTACACCTTC

J gene: TRBJ2-5
clone size: few
D gene: -
V gene: TRBV24-1
CDR3 protein: CATSDFRGAQETQYF
CDR3 DNA: TGTGCCACCAGTGATTTTCGGGGGGCCCAAGAGACCCAGTACTTC

J gene: TRBJ2-3
clone size: -
D gene: -
V gene: TRBV12-5
CDR3 protein: CASGYDSLSTDTQYF
CDR3 DNA: TGTGCTAGTGGCTATGACAGCCTGAGCACAGATACGCAGTATTTT

J gene: TRBJ2-5
clone size: -
D gene: -
V gene: TRBV29-1
CDR3 protein: CSVRRGSETQYF
CDR3 DNA: TGCAGCGTGCGACGAGGGTCAGAGACCCAGTACTTC

J gene: TRBJ2-6
clone size: few
D gene: -
V gene: TRBV20-1
CDR3 protein: CSAKNSGANVLTF
CDR3 DNA: TGCAGTGCTAAGAACTCTGGGGCCAACGTCCTGACTTTC

J gene: TRBJ2-5
clone size: many
D gene: -
V gene: TRBV5-5
CDR3 protein: CASSFGGLETQYF
CDR3 DNA: TGTGCCAGCAGCTTCGGAGGTCTGGAGACCCAGTACTTC

J gene: TRBJ2-3
clone size: few
D gene: -
V gene: TRBV10-3
CDR3 protein: CAISERGDSTDTQYF
CDR3 DNA: TGTGCCATCAGTGAGCGCGGGGACTCCACAGATACGCAGTATTTT

J gene: TRBJ2-7
clone size: few
D gene: -
V gene: TRBV7-2
CDR3 protein: CASSSRGSSHEQYF
CDR3 DNA: TGTGCCAGCAGCTCCCGAGGGAGTTCCCACGAGCAGTACTTC

J gene: TRBJ2-2
clone size: many
D gene: TRBD2
V gene: TRBV7-2
CDR3 protein: CASSFRTSGRSGELFF
CDR3 DNA: TGTGCCAGCAGCTTCCGGACTAGCGGGAGGTCCGGGGAGCTGTTTTTT

J gene: TRBJ1-5
clone size: -
D gene: TRBD1
V gene: TRBV19
CDR3 protein: CASSKGRDRAYGNQPQHF
CDR3 DNA: TGTGCCAGTAGTAAGGGCCGGGACAGGGCTTATGGCAATCAGCCCCAGCATTTT

J gene: TRBJ2-1
clone size: -
D gene: -
V gene: TRBV2
CDR3 protein: CASTRRTGSGNEQFF
CDR3 DNA: TGTGCCAGCACCAGAAGAACAGGGTCTGGGAATGAGCAGTTCTTC

J gene: TRBJ2-3
clone size: many
D gene: TRBD2
V gene: TRBV4-1
CDR3 protein: CASSQDYLAGGFADTQYF
CDR3 DNA: TGCGCCAGCAGCCAAGACTATTTAGCGGGAGGGTTCGCAGATACGCAGTATTTT

J gene: TRBJ1-5
clone size: -
D gene: TRBD1
V gene: TRBV3-1
CDR3 protein: CASSYSQGAGNQPQHF
CDR3 DNA: TGTGCCAGCAGCTACTCCCAGGGGGCAGGCAATCAGCCCCAGCATTTT

J gene: TRBJ1-4
clone size: -
D gene: -
V gene: TRBV3-1
CDR3 protein: CASSQDLNPTNEKLFF
CDR3 DNA: TGTGCCAGCAGCCAAGATCTCAATCCAACTAATGAAAAACTGTTTTTT

J gene: TRBJ2-5
clone size: many
D gene: TRBD2
V gene: TRBV7-6
CDR3 protein: CASSLGASGFQETQYF
CDR3 DNA: TGTGCCAGCAGCTTGGGCGCTAGCGGATTCCAAGAGACCCAGTACTTC

J gene: TRBJ1-1
clone size: few
D gene: -
V gene: TRBV18
CDR3 protein: CASSPFREGAFF
CDR3 DNA: TGTGCCAGCTCACCCTTCAGGGAGGGAGCTTTCTTT

J gene: TRBJ2-1
clone size: -
D gene: -
V gene: TRBV6-6
CDR3 protein: CASSYSVQAVFF
CDR3 DNA: TGTGCCAGCAGTTACTCAGTGCAGGCGGTGTTCTTC

J gene: TRBJ2-2
clone size: -
D gene: TRBD2
V gene: TRBV5-5
CDR3 protein: CASSQLAGGRTGELFF
CDR3 DNA: TGTGCCAGCAGCCAACTAGCGGGGGGGCGAACCGGGGAGCTGTTTTTT

J gene: TRBJ2-3
clone size: -
D gene: TRBD2
V gene: TRBV5-1
CDR3 protein: CASSLPAEAGGRTDTQYF
CDR3 DNA: TGCGCCAGCAGCTTGCCGGCAGAGGCGGGAGGCCGCACAGATACGCAGTATTTT

J gene: TRBJ2-2
clone size: -
D gene: -
V gene: TRBV24-1
CDR3 protein: CATSDMTGRGVAGELFF
CDR3 DNA: TGTGCCACCAGTGACATGACCGGCAGGGGAGTCGCCGGGGAGCTGTTTTTT

J gene: TRBJ2-1
clone size: few
D gene: TRBD1
V gene: TRBV28
CDR3 protein: CASRPQGTGGRNEQFF
CDR3 DNA: TGTGCCAGCAGGCCTCAAGGGACAGGCGGTCGCAATGAGCAGTTCTTC

J gene: TRBJ2-3
clone size: few
D gene: TRBD2
V gene: TRBV20-1
CDR3 protein: CSAWPKSGSWDTQYF
CDR3 DNA: TGCAGTGCCTGGCCCAAGAGCGGGAGTTGGGATACGCAGTATTTT

J gene: TRBJ1-1
clone size: many
D gene: -
V gene: TRBV28
CDR3 protein: CASRTGWYTEAFF
CDR3 DNA: TGTGCCAGCAGAACAGGGTGGTACACTGAAGCTTTCTTT

J gene: TRBJ1-2
clone size: few
D gene: -
V gene: TRBV7-9
CDR3 protein: CASSSYLYGYTF
CDR3 DNA: TGTGCCAGCAGCTCGTATTTATATGGCTACACCTTC

J gene: TRBJ2-7
clone size: few
D gene: -
V gene: TRBV20-1
CDR3 protein: CSASPRKAVPSSYEQYF
CDR3 DNA: TGCAGTGCTAGCCCCCGTAAGGCGGTACCAAGCTCCTACGAGCAGTACTTC

J gene: TRBJ2-5
clone size: many
D gene: -
V gene: TRBV19
CDR3 protein: CASRYQETQYF
CDR3 DNA: TGTGCCAGTAGATACCAAGAGACCCAGTACTTC

J gene: TRBJ2-3
clone size: -
D gene: TRBD2
V gene: TRBV7-9
CDR3 protein: CASSPGLAWDTQYF
CDR3 DNA: TGTGCCAGCAGCCCCGGACTAGCATGGGATACGCAGTATTTT

J gene: TRBJ2-7
clone size: few
D gene: TRBD1
V gene: TRBV7-2
CDR3 protein: CASSQGQLYEQYF
CDR3 DNA: TGTGCCAGCAGCCAGGGACAGCTCTACGAGCAGTACTTC

J gene: TRBJ2-3
clone size: many
D gene: -
V gene: TRBV9
CDR3 protein: CASSGGTDTQYF
CDR3 DNA: TGTGCCAGCAGCGGGGGCACAGATACGCAGTATTTT

J gene: TRBJ2-1
clone size: many
D gene: -
V gene: TRBV7-2
CDR3 protein: CASSLGGRPYNEQFF
CDR3 DNA: TGTGCCAGCAGCTTAGGAGGGAGGCCTTACAATGAGCAGTTCTTC

J gene: TRBJ2-7
clone size: many
D gene: -
V gene: TRBV6-5
CDR3 protein: CASSYRSVGYEQYF
CDR3 DNA: TGTGCCAGCAGTTACCGGAGTGTTGGGTACGAGCAGTACTTC

J gene: TRBJ1-5
clone size: many
D gene: -
V gene: TRBV29-1
CDR3 protein: CSVVFGLGQPQHF
CDR3 DNA: TGCAGCGTTGTATTCGGGTTGGGTCAGCCCCAGCATTTT